This T cell receptor beta chain was captured in a study of OX40 agonist ivuxolimab in advanced cancers. Study in general: The study gave patients intravenous ivuxolimab at 0.01 to 10 mg/kg every 2 weeks. Therapy given before enrollment (anti-PD-1, anti-PD-L1 or anti-CTLA-4) was allowed, and around 40% had some.

This CDR3 is built from 17 residues. Trimming cost V 6 bases and J 4 bases; bases outside gene matches: 16. Germline V gene sequence: CDR1 MNHEY, CDR2 SMNVEV (reference sequence). Blood was sampled at baseline, cycle 4 day 1, and cycle 7 day 1. Profiled with immunoSEQ multiplex PCR; TCRdb holds only in-frame clones, not every one. The sample includes 70,000 to 90,000 clones, around four fifths of them seen just once. The TCR was taken from an adult with an advanced solid tumor such as melanoma, head and neck, liver or kidney cancer. Sequences were derived from CD4+ or CD8+ T cells sorted from blood, sampled in a trial of the OX40 agonist ivuxolimab. This chain links TRBV27 with TRBJ1-2; 8 nucleotides agree with TRBD1. CDR3 region: CASRNRGSLNMVYGYTF. The CDR3 DNA reads as TGTGCCAGCAGGAACAGGGGGTCCCTCAATATGGTCTATGGCTACACCTTC.